Shown below are 25 T cell receptor beta chains from a single sample sequenced in a study of blood T cell repertoires in COVID-19. Generated by immunoSEQ multiplex PCR, the TCRdb table keeps only in-frame clones and is missing some. The table records some 44,000 clones, around 79% of them present only once. Sequencing input: peripheral blood. All receptors come from a woman aged 55-75 years with acute or convalescent COVID-19.

This clone was seen a handful of times. The rearrangement uses TRBV18 and TRBJ1-4; TRBD1 is a possible D gene (5 bases). Germline CDR1 and CDR2: KGHSH and LQKENI. This CDR3 is 15 amino acids long. V lost 5 bases, J lost 5 bases, and 15 bases lay in between. CDR3 DNA: TGTGCCAGCTCATCAACCGGGACTGGGAATGAAAAACTGTTTTTT. Its protein product is CASSSTGTGNEKLFF. The complete variable domain, with remaining parts taken from reference TRBV18 and TRBJ1-4, reads NAGVMQNPRHLVRRRGQEARLRCSPMKGHSHVYWYRQLPEEGLKFMVYLQKENIIDESGMPKERFSAEFPKEGPSILRIQQVVRGDSAAYFCASSSTGTGNEKLFFGSGTQLSVL.

The CDR3 sequence: CASSLKQGGKFF. The CDR3 DNA reads TGCGCCAGCAGTCTGAAACAGGGTGGAAAGTTCTTC. The chain is built from TRBV23-1 and TRBJ2-1; D is possibly TRBD1 (6 bases). TRBV23-1 is assigned to the ORF class and has an uncertain function. V lost 4 bases, J lost 14 bases, and 15 bases lay in between. The length of the CDR3 is 12 residues.

This chain connects TRBV7-3 to TRBJ2-2, with D hard to call. V dropped 4 bases and J dropped 2 bases, with 5 bases sitting between them. The CDR3 contains 13 residues. Germline CDR1 reads SGHTA; CDR2 reads FQGTGA. The CDR3 sequence: CASSSVNTGELFF. DNA of the CDR3: TGTGCCAGCAGCTCTGTTAACACCGGGGAGCTGTTTTTT.

The chain employs TRBV27 and TRBJ1-1; 7 bases align to TRBD1. Germline CDR1 reads MNHEY; CDR2 reads SMNVEV (reference sequence). This CDR3 contains 14 residues. J was trimmed by 1 base and V by 3 bases; bases with no gene match: 2. The CDR3 bases are TGTGCCAGCAGTTTGGGACAGCAGAACACTGAAGCTTTCTTT. Amino acid sequence: CASSLGQQNTEAFF.

The V and J genes are TRBV24-1 and TRBJ1-5, with unresolved D. V was cut by 5 bases and J by 10 bases, with 11 bases left in between. The germline gives CDR1 KGHDR, CDR2 SFDVKD. This CDR3 contains 12 residues. The chain's CDR3 is CATSAGRGPQHF. Here the CDR3 DNA reads TGTGCCACCAGTGCAGGCCGGGGACCCCAGCATTTT.

For the CDR3, the DNA is TGTGCCAGCAGTTTATACTCCCCTCAACAGGGATCCTACGAGCAGTACTTC. This codes for CASSLYSPQQGSYEQYF. The rearrangement uses TRBV27 and TRBJ2-7, with D perhaps TRBD1 (6 bases). Trimming removed 1 base at V and 1 base at J, with 17 bases between. Germline CDR1 MNHEY, CDR2 SMNVEV (reference sequence). The CDR3 sequence is 17 residues long.

The chain combines TRBV11-2 with TRBJ1-4; D is possibly TRBD1 (6 bases). Looked up from germline, CDR1 is SGHAT and CDR2 is FQNNGV. The CDR3 is made up of 14 amino acids. V was clipped by 1 base and J by 8 bases, with 11 bases between them. The CDR3 nucleotides are TGTGCCAGCAGCTTAGGTTGGGGGCTGGAAAAACTGTTTTTT. Its translation: CASSLGWGLEKLFF.

V usage is TRBV27 and J usage is TRBJ2-7; 14 bases agree with TRBD2. This CDR3 is 13 amino acids long. Germline CDR1 MNHEY, CDR2 SMNVEV (reference sequence). V shed 8 bases and J 10 bases; nucleotides not matched to a gene: 7. The DNA of the CDR3 is TGTGCCAGCGGCGGGACTAGCGGGGGCCTTCAGTACTTC. It codes for CASGGTSGGLQYF.

This clone has only a few counts. V gene TRBV21-1 combines with J gene TRBJ1-1; whether TRBD1, the table's D call, matches the DNA was not checked. TRBV21-1 has pseudogene status. This CDR3 spans 21 amino acids. CDR3 nucleotides: TGTGCCAGCAGCAGGGGTCCGGGATCCGGACAGGGAGTCCCAATGAACACTGAAGCTTTCTTT. Translation gives CASSRGPGSGQGVPMNTEAFF.

This clone has just a few counts. The chain is built from TRBV7-9 and TRBJ2-7; 8 positions agree with TRBD1. The germline V gene has CDR1 SEHNR and CDR2 FQNEAQ (reference sequence). Germline trimming cut 5 bases from V and 6 bases from J; bases unmatched to any gene: 3. CDR3 length: 12 amino acids. The CDR3, as DNA: TGTGCCAGCAGCACGACAGGGGTCGAGCAGTACTTC. It yields the protein CASSTTGVEQYF. Supplemented by reference TRBV7-9 and TRBJ2-7, the full variable domain reads DTGVSQNPRHKITKRGQNVTFRCDPISEHNRLYWYRQTLGQGPEFLTYFQNEAQLEKSRLLSDRFSAERPKGSFSTLEIQRTEQGDSAMYLCASSTTGVEQYFGPGTRLTVT.

This rearrangement joins TRBV5-4 to TRBJ2-5, with 7 bases identical to TRBD1. The CDR3 is 13 residues long. Germline trimming cut 4 bases from V and 2 bases from J; bases unmatched to any gene: 2. Germline CDR1 SGHNT, CDR2 YYREEE (reference sequence). CDR3 sequence reads: CASSLGQQETQYF. CDR3 DNA: TGTGCCAGCAGCCTGGGACAGCAAGAGACCCAGTACTTC.

This clone was observed a single time. This chain joins TRBV19 and TRBJ1-2, with D unclear. This CDR3 region has 12 residues. The germline gives CDR1 LNHDA, CDR2 SQIVND (reference sequence). V was shortened by 0 bases and J by 4 bases, with 3 bases between the two germline ends. The CDR3 DNA reads TGTGCCAGTAGTATAGAGCGCTATGGCTACACCTTC. This codes for CASSIERYGYTF.

This clone was recorded a few times. The chain links TRBV2 to TRBJ2-1, with TRBD2 matching 11 bases. The CDR3 contains 16 residues. V was clipped by 8 bases and J by 7 bases; unmatched bases: 13. Germline values: CDR1 SNHLY, CDR2 FYNNEI. DNA for the CDR3: TGTGCCAGCGGCTTCGGGCTAGCGGGGGGAGGGAATGAGCAGTTCTTC. Translated: CASGFGLAGGGNEQFF. Filled out from reference TRBV2 and TRBJ2-1, the complete variable domain reads EPEVTQTPSHQVTQMGQEVILRCVPISNHLYFYWYRQILGQKVEFLVSFYNNEISEKSEIFDDQFSVERPDGSNFTLKIRSTKLEDSAMYFCASGFGLAGGGNEQFFGPGTRLTVL.

This sequence joins TRBV6-4 and TRBJ2-3; 11 nucleotides match TRBD2. The CDR3 is made up of 15 amino acids. Trimming removed 8 bases from V and 0 bases from J; junction bases left unmatched: 4. Germline V gene lookup returns CDR1 MRHNA and CDR2 SNTAGT. This CDR3 is CASGRTSGSTDTQYF. The CDR3 DNA follows: TGTGCCAGCGGCCGGACTAGCGGGAGCACAGATACGCAGTATTTT.

V gene TRBV27 combines with J gene TRBJ1-6; tentative D call: TRBD1 (6 bases). This CDR3 is built from 15 residues. Germline CDR1 reads MNHEY; CDR2 reads SMNVEV (reference sequence). The V end lost 6 bases, the J end lost 9 bases, and 18 bases lay between the germline ends. Written as DNA, the CDR3 is TGTGCCAGCAGCCTGATGCCGGGACAAGGTTCACCCCTCCACTTT. Its translation: CASSLMPGQGSPLHF.

CDR3 residues: CSVGDRFDYEQYF. CDR3 in DNA: TGCAGCGTTGGTGACAGGTTCGACTACGAGCAGTACTTC. The V gene is TRBV29-1, the J gene TRBJ2-7, with D perhaps matching TRBD1 (6 bases). Germline loops: CDR1 SQVTM, CDR2 ANQGSEA. This CDR3 region has 13 residues. V was trimmed by 4 bases and J by 3 bases, leaving 13 bases between them.

This clone was seen only a few times. The rearrangement uses TRBV3-1 (or the pseudogene TRBV3-2) and TRBJ1-1; D is ambiguous. V was trimmed by 4 bases and J by 11 bases, leaving 11 bases between them. There are 11 residues in the CDR3. The germline CDR1 and CDR2 sequences are LGHDT and YNNKEL (reference sequence). For the CDR3, the DNA is TGTGCCAGCAGCCTCGGGAATCTGGCTTTCTTT. Translating gives CASSLGNLAFF.

This chain uses TRBV19 with TRBJ2-3; 10 nucleotides match TRBD1. CDR3 length equals 16 residues. V shed 5 bases and J 5 bases; nucleotides not matched to a gene: 10. The germline CDR1 and CDR2 sequences are LNHDA and SQIVND (reference sequence). The CDR3 nucleotides are TGTGCCAGTAGTCTCTGGGTGGGGGACAGGGGAGATACGCAGTATTTT. It translates to CASSLWVGDRGDTQYF.

The chain couples TRBV6-5 to TRBJ1-3; no definite D call. The V gene lost 6 bases and the J gene lost 0 bases, with 12 bases spanning the gap. Germline V gives CDR1 MNHEY, CDR2 SVGAGI. This CDR3 spans 15 amino acids. CDR3 sequence (DNA): TGTGCCAGCAGCCAGGCATCGGTCTCTGGAAACACCATATATTTT. It codes for CASSQASVSGNTIYF.

This clone was detected only a few times. V is TRBV7-9 and J is TRBJ2-5; weak D call: TRBD2 (5 bases). CDR1 is SEHNR and CDR2 is FQNEAQ in the germline V gene (reference sequence). The CDR3 sequence is 15 residues long. With 6 bases removed from V and 0 bases from J, the gap between germline ends came to 14 bases. CDR3 DNA: TGTGCCAGCAGAAGAGAAGCGGCGTACCAAGAGACCCAGTACTTC. The encoded protein is CASRREAAYQETQYF.

This sequence joins TRBV5-6 and TRBJ1-1; 7 positions agree with TRBD1. Germline values: CDR1 SGHDT, CDR2 YYEEEE. V was clipped by 4 bases and J by 5 bases; unmatched bases: 11. The CDR3 length is 15 residues. CDR3 residues: CASSPRGLVRTEAFF. CDR3 coding DNA: TGTGCCAGCAGCCCAAGGGGGCTTGTACGGACTGAAGCTTTCTTT.

V usage is TRBV18 and J usage is TRBJ2-3, with D perhaps matching TRBD1 (5 bases). Germline CDR1 is KGHSH and CDR2 is LQKENI. Trimming cost V 5 bases and J 4 bases, with 13 bases left between them. The CDR3 runs to 14 residues. CDR3 loop: CASSSQGGSDTQYF. The CDR3, as DNA: TGTGCCAGCTCATCGCAGGGTGGGTCAGATACGCAGTATTTT.

The gene calls are TRBV27 and TRBJ2-3; D is unclear. This CDR3 spans 12 amino acids. Germline lookup yields CDR1 MNHEY and CDR2 SMNVEV (reference sequence). The V end lost 5 bases, the J end lost 5 bases, and 8 bases lay between the germline ends. Here the CDR3 reads CASSNQKDTQYF. CDR3 DNA sequence: TGTGCCAGCAGTAACCAGAAAGATACGCAGTATTTT.

The chain carries TRBV6-5 and TRBJ1-2; 9 nucleotides line up with TRBD1. The germline V gene has CDR1 MNHEY and CDR2 SVGAGI. This CDR3 comprises 16 residues. The V gene end was trimmed by 0 bases and the J gene end by 8 bases; junction bases not matched to a gene: 10. CDR3 residues: CASSYSVVQGARGYTF. CDR3 coding DNA: TGTGCCAGCAGTTACTCGGTAGTACAGGGGGCGCGGGGCTACACCTTC.

This clone was counted between two and nine times. The gene calls are TRBV9 and TRBJ2-7, with D perhaps TRBD1 (5 bases). Trimming left V 1 base short and J 2 bases short, with 10 bases between. The germline V gene encodes CDR1 SGDLS and CDR2 YYNGEE. CDR3 length: 14 residues. CDR3 region: CASSVTQGPYEQYF. The CDR3 region has the DNA TGTGCCAGCAGCGTAACTCAGGGTCCCTACGAGCAGTACTTC. Full variable domain (remainder filled in from reference TRBV9 and TRBJ2-7): DSGVTQTPKHLITATGQRVTLRCSPRSGDLSVYWYQQSLDQGLQFLIQYYNGEERAKGNILERFSAQQFPDLHSELNLSSLELGDSALYFCASSVTQGPYEQYFGPGTRLTVT.